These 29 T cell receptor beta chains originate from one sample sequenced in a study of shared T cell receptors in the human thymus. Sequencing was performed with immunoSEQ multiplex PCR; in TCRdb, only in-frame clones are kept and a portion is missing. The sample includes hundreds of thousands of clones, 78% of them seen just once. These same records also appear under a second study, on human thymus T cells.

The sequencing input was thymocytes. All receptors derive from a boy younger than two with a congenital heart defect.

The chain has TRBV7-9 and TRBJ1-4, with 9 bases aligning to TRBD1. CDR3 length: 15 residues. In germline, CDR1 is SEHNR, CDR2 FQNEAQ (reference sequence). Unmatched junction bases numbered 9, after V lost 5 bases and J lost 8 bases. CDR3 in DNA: TGTGCCAGCAGCCCCGAAACCGGGACAGGGGAAAAACTGTTTTTT. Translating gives CASSPETGTGEKLFF.

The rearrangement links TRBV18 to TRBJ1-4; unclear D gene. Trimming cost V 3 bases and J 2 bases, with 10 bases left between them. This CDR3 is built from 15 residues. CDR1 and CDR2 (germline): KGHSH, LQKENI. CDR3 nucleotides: TGTGCCAGCTCACCGGCGGCACCTACTAATGAAAAACTGTTTTTT. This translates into CASSPAAPTNEKLFF.

The DNA of the CDR3 is TGCGCCAGCAGCCCACGGACTAGCGGGAGTGGAGCCAAAAACATTCAGTACTTC. Its translation is CASSPRTSGSGAKNIQYF. This chain connects TRBV4-3 to TRBJ2-4, with TRBD2 matching over 13 bases. With 4 bases clipped from V and 0 bases from J, the junction kept 6 bases outside the gene matches. Germline CDR1 and CDR2: LGHNA and YSLEER. CDR3 length equals 18 residues.

The CDR3 loop reads CASSLSEGGGDRPYEQYF. The CDR3 bases are TGTGCCAGCAGCCTCAGCGAAGGGGGCGGGGACAGACCCTACGAGCAGTACTTC. V is TRBV5-6 and J is TRBJ2-7, with TRBD1 as a possible D gene (7 bases). Germline values: CDR1 SGHDT, CDR2 YYEEEE. This CDR3 spans 18 amino acids. V was pared by 4 bases and J by 2 bases, with 25 bases between.

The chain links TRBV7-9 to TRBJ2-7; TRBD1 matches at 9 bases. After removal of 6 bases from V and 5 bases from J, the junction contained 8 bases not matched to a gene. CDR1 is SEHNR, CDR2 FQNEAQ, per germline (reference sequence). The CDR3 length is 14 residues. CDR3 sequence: CASRTGTGTDEQYF. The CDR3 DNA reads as TGTGCCAGCAGGACCGGGACAGGGACCGACGAGCAGTACTTC.

In DNA form, the CDR3 reads TGTGCCAGCAGCCAACCCGGACAAACACCGAACACTGAAGCTTTCTTT. Protein sequence: CASSQPGQTPNTEAFF. The rearrangement joins TRBV4-2 to TRBJ1-1; D perhaps matches TRBD1 (5 bases). Germline CDR1 and CDR2: LGHNA and YNFKEQ. V gave up 2 bases and J gave up 1 base, with 14 bases separating them. The CDR3 is 16 residues long.

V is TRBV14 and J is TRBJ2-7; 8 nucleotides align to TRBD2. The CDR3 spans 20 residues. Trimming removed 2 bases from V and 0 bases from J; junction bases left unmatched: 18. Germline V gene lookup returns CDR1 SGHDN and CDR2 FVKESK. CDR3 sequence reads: CASSQFNQGHSGISSYEQYF. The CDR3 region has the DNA TGTGCCAGCAGCCAATTTAATCAGGGACATAGCGGGATTAGCTCCTACGAGCAGTACTTC. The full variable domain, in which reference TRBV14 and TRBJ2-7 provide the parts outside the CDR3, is EAGVTQFPSHSVIEKGQTVTLRCDPISGHDNLYWYRRVMGKEIKFLLHFVKESKQDESGMPNNRFLAERTGGTYSTLKVQPAELEDSGVYFCASSQFNQGHSGISSYEQYFGPGTRLTVT.

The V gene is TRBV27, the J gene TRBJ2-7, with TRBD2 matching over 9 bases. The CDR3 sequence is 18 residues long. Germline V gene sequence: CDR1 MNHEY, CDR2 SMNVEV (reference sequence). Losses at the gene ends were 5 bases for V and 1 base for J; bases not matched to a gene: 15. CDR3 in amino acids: CASSPGGRSGRTSYEQYF. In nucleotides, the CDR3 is TGTGCCAGCAGTCCCGGAGGGCGGAGCGGGAGGACTTCCTACGAGCAGTACTTC.

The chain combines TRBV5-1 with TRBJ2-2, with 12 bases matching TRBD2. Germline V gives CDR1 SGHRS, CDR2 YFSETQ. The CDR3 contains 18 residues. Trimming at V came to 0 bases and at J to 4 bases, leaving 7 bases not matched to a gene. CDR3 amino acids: CASSLELAGGWRTGELFF. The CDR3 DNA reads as TGCGCCAGCAGCTTGGAACTAGCGGGAGGATGGCGCACCGGGGAGCTGTTTTTT. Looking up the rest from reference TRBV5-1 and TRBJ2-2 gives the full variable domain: KAGVTQTPRYLIKTRGQQVTLSCSPISGHRSVSWYQQTPGQGLQFLFEYFSETQRNKGNFPGRFSGRQFSNSRSEMNVSTLELGDSALYLCASSLELAGGWRTGELFFGEGSRLTVL.

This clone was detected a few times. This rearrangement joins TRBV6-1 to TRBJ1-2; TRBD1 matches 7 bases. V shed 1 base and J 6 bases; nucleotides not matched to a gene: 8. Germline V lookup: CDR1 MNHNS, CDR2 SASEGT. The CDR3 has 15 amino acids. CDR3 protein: CASSEVRGAADGYTF. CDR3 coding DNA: TGTGCCAGCAGTGAAGTCAGGGGGGCAGCCGATGGCTACACCTTC.

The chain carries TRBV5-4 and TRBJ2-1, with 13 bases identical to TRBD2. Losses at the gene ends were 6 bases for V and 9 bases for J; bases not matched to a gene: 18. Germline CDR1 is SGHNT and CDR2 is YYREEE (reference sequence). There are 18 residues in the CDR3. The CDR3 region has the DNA TGTGCCAGCACCTCCTGGACTAGCGGGAGAATGGATTTTGGTGAGCAGTTCTTC. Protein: CASTSWTSGRMDFGEQFF. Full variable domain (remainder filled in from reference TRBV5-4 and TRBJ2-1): ETGVTQSPTHLIKTRGQQVTLRCSSQSGHNTVSWYQQALGQGPQFIFQYYREEENGRGNFPPRFSGLQFPNYSSELNVNALELDDSALYLCASTSWTSGRMDFGEQFFGPGTRLTVL.

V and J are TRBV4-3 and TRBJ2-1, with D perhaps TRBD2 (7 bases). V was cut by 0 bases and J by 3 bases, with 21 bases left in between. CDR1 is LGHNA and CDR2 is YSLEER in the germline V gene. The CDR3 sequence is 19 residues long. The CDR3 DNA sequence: TGCGCCAGCAGCCAAGATTGGGGGGCACCGGAGCGGGACTACAATGAGCAGTTCTTC. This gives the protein CASSQDWGAPERDYNEQFF.

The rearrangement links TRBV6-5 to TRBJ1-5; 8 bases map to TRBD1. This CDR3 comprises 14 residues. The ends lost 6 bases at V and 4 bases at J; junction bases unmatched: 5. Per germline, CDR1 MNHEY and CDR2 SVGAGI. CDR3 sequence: CASSRQGRNQPQHF. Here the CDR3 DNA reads TGTGCCAGCAGCCGACAGGGGCGAAATCAGCCCCAGCATTTT.

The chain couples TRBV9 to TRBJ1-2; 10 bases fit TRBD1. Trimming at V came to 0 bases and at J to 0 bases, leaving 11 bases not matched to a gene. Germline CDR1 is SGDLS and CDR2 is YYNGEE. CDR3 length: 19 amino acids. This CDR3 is CASSVAPGTGDLTNYGYTF. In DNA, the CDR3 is TGTGCCAGCAGCGTAGCCCCCGGGACAGGGGACTTAACTAACTATGGCTACACCTTC.

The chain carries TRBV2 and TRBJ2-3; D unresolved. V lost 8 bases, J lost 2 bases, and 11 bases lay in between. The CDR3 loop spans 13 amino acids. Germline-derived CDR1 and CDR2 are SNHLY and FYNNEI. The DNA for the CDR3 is TGTGCCAGCCGAGTGGAGTTCACAGATACGCAGTATTTT. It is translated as CASRVEFTDTQYF.

The CDR3, as DNA: TGTGCCTGCCTATGGAGGGAAAGGGTGGCCCGGATACCTTTTGGCTACACCTTC. Its protein is CACLWRERVARIPFGYTF. The chain uses TRBV30 and TRBJ1-2; D is unclear. The CDR3 has 18 amino acids. Deletions cut 6 bases from V and 7 bases from J, with 33 bases between. From germline, CDR1 is GTSNPN and CDR2 SVGIG (reference sequence).

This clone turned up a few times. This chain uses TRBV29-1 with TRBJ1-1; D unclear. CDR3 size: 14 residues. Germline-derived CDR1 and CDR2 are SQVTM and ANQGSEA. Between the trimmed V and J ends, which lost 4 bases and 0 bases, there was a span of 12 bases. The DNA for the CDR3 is TGCAGCGTTGTCAGGTTTCACCTGAACACTGAAGCTTTCTTT. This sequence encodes CSVVRFHLNTEAFF.

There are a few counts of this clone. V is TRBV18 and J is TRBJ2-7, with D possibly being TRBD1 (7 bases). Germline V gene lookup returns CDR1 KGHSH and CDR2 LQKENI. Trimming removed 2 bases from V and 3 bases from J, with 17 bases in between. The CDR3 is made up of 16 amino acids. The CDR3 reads CASSPWAPGGHYEQYF. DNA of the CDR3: TGTGCCAGCTCACCATGGGCCCCAGGGGGGCACTACGAGCAGTACTTC. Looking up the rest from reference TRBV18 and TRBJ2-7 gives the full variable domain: NAGVMQNPRHLVRRRGQEARLRCSPMKGHSHVYWYRQLPEEGLKFMVYLQKENIIDESGMPKERFSAEFPKEGPSILRIQQVVRGDSAAYFCASSPWAPGGHYEQYFGPGTRLTVT.

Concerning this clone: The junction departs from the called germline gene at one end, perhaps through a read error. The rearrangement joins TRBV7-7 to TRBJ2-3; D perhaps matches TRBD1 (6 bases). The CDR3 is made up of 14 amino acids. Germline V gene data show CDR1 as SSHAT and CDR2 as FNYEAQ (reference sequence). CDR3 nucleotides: TGTGCTAGCAGCCCTAAGTACAGGGAAGGTACGCAGTATTTT. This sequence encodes CASSPKYREGTQYF.

CDR3 sequence: CASGPKYRDPSNQPQHF. The CDR3 nucleotides read TGTGCCAGCGGCCCGAAGTACAGGGATCCAAGCAATCAGCCCCAGCATTTT. The V call is TRBV2, the J call TRBJ1-5, with a weak D call TRBD1 (6 bases). V was shortened by 8 bases and J by 1 base, with 21 bases between the two germline ends. The CDR3 is 17 residues long. From germline, CDR1 is SNHLY and CDR2 FYNNEI.

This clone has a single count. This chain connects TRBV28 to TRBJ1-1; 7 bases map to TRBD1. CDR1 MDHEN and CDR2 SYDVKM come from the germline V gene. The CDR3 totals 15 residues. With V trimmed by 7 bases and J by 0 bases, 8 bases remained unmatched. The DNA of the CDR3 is TGTGCCAGCACCGCCCTAGACAGGGTGAACACTGAAGCTTTCTTT. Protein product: CASTALDRVNTEAFF.

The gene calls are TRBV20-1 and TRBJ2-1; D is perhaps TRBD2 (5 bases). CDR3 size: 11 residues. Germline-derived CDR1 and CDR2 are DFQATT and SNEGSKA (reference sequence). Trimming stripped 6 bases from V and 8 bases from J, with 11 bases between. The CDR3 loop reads CSAALGDEQFF. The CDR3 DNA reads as TGCAGTGCCGCGTTGGGAGATGAGCAGTTCTTC.

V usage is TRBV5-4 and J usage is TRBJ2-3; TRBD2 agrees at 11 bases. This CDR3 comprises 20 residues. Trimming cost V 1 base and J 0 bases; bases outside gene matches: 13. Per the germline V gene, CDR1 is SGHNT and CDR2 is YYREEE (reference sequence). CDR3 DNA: TGTGCCAGCAGCTTGAACACCGGGACTAGCGGAACCTCTAGCACAGATACGCAGTATTTT. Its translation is CASSLNTGTSGTSSTDTQYF.

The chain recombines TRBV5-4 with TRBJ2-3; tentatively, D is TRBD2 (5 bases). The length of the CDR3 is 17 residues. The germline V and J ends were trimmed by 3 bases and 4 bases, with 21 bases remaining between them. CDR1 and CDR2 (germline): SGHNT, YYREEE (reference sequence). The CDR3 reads CASSSTPSSPNADTQYF. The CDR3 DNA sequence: TGTGCCAGCAGCTCAACCCCTAGCTCCCCGAACGCAGATACGCAGTATTTT.

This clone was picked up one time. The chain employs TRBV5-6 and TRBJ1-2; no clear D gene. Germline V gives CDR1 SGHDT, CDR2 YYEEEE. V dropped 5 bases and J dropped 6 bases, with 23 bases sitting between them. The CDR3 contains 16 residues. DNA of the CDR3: TGTGCCAGCAGTCGTGACCGAGGGAGAGGAGCGAATGGCTACACCTTC. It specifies CASSRDRGRGANGYTF.

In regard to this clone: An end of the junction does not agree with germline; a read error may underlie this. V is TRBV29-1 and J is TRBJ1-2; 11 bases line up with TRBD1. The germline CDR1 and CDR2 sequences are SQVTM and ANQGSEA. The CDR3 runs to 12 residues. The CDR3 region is CRVGQGAGGYTF. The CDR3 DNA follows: TGCAGGGTTGGACAGGGGGCGGGGGGCTACACCTTC.

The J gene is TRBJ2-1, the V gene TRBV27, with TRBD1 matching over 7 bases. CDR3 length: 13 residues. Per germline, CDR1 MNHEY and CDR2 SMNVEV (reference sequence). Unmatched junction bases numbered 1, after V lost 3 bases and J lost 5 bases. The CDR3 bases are TGTGCCAGCAGTTTGCAGGGGGACAATGAGCAGTTCTTC. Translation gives CASSLQGDNEQFF.

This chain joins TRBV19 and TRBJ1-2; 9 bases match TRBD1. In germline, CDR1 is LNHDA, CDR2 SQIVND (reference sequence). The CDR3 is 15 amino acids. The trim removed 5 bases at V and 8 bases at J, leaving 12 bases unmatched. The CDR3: CASSAPGQGLRGYTF. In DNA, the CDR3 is TGTGCCAGTAGTGCCCCGGGACAGGGCCTGCGAGGCTACACCTTC.

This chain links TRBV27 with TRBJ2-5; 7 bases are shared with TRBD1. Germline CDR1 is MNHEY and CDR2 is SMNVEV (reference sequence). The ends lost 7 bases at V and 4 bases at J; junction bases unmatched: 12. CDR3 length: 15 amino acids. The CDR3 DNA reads TGTGCCAGCACCCGGGGCAGGGGGACCGGAGAGACCCAGTACTTC. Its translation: CASTRGRGTGETQYF.